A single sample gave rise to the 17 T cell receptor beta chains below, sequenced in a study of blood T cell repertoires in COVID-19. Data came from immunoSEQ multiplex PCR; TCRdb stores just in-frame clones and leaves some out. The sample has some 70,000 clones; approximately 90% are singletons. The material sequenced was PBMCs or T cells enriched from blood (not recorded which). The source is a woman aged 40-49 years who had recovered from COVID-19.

CDR3 loop: CASQTDLNTEAFF. The CDR3 DNA follows: TGTGCCAGCCAGACAGACTTAAACACTGAAGCTTTCTTT. The chain couples TRBV2 to TRBJ1-1, with a tentative D call TRBD1 (5 bases). Germline V gene lookup returns CDR1 SNHLY and CDR2 FYNNEI. Trimming removed 8 bases at V and 2 bases at J, with 12 bases between. The CDR3 extends over 13 amino acids.

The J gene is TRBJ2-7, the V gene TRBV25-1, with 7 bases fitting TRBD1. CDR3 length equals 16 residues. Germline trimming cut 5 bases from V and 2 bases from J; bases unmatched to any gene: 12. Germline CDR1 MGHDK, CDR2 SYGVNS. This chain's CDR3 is CASSPQRGGPPYEQYF. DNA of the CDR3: TGTGCCAGCAGTCCTCAGAGAGGGGGCCCCCCCTACGAGCAGTACTTC.

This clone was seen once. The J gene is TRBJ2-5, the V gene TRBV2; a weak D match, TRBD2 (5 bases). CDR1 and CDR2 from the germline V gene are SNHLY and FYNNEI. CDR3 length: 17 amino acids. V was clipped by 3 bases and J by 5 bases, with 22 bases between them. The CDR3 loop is CASSDMVLAGTPETQYF. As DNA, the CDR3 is TGTGCCAGCAGTGACATGGTGCTAGCTGGTACTCCGGAGACCCAGTACTTC.

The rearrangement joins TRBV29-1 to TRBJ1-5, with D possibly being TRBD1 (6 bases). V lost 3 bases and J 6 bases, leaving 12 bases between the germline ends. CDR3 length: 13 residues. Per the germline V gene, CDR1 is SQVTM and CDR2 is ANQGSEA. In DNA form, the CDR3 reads TGCAGCGTTGACTTGGGGGCAGGTCAGCCCCAGCATTTT. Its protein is CSVDLGAGQPQHF.

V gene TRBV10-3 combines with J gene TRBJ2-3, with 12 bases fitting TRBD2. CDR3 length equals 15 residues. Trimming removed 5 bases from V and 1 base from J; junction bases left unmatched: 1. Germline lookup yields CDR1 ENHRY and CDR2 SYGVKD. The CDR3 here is CAISRLAGGTDTQYF. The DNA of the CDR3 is TGTGCCATCAGTAGACTAGCGGGGGGCACAGATACGCAGTATTTT.

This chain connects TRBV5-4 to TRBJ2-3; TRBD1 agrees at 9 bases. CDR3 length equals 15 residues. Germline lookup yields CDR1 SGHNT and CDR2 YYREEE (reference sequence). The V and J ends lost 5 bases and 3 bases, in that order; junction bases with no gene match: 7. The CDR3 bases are TGTGCCAGCAGACTTGACAGGGGGTGGACAGATACGCAGTATTTT. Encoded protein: CASRLDRGWTDTQYF.

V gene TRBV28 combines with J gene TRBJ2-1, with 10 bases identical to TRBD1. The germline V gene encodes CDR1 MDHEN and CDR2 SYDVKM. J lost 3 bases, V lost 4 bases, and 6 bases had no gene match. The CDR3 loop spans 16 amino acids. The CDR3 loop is CASSSPTGGIYNEQFF. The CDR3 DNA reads TGTGCCAGCAGTTCCCCGACAGGGGGCATCTACAATGAGCAGTTCTTC.

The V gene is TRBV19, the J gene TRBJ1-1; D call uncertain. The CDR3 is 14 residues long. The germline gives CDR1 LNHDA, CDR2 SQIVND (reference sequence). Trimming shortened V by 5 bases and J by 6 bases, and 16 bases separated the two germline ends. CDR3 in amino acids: CASSRFRGAAEAFF. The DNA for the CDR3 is TGTGCCAGTAGTCGTTTTCGAGGCGCCGCTGAAGCTTTCTTT.

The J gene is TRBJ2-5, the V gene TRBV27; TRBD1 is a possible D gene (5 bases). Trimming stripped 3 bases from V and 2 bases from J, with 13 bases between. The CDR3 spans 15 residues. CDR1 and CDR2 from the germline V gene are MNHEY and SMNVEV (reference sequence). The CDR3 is CASSFLGRWQETQYF. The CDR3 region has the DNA TGTGCCAGCAGTTTTCTGGGGCGTTGGCAAGAGACCCAGTACTTC.

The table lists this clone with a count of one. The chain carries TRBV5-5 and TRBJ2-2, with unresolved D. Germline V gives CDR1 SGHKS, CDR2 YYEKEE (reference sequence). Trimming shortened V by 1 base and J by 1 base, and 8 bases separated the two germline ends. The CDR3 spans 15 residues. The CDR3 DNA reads TGTGCCAGCAGCTTGAGCGTAAGGAACACCGGGGAGCTGTTTTTT. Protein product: CASSLSVRNTGELFF.

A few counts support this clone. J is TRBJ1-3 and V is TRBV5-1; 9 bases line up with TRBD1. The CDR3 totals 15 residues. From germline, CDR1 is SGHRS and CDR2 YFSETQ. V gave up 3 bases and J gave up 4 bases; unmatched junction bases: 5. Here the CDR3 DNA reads TGCGCCAGCAGCTCACAGGGGGCTGAAGGAAACACCATATATTTT. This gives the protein CASSSQGAEGNTIYF.

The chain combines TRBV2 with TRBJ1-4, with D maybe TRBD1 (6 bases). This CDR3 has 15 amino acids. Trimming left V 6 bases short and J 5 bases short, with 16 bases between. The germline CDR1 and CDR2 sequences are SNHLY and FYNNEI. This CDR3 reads CASRSTGTPNEKLFF. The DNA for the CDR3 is TGTGCCAGCAGATCAACCGGGACACCAAATGAAAAACTGTTTTTT.

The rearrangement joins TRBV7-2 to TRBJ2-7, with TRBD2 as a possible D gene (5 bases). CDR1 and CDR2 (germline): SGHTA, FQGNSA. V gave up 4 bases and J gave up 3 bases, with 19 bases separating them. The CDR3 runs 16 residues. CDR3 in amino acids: CASSSRVGNPYYEQYF. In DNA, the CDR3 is TGTGCCAGCAGCTCTAGGGTCGGGAACCCTTACTACGAGCAGTACTTC.

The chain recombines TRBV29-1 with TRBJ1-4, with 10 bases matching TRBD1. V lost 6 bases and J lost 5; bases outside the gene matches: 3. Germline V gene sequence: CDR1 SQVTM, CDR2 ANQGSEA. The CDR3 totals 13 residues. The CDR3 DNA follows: TGCAGCGTAAGACAGGGGGCGAATGAAAAACTGTTTTTT. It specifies CSVRQGANEKLFF.

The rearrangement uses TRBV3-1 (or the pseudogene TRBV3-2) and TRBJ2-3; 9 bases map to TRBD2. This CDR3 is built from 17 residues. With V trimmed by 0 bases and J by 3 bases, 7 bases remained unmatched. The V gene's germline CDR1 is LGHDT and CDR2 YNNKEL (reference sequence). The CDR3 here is CASSQDVSTSGTDTQYF. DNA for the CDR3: TGTGCCAGCAGCCAAGATGTTAGTACTAGCGGGACAGATACGCAGTATTTT.

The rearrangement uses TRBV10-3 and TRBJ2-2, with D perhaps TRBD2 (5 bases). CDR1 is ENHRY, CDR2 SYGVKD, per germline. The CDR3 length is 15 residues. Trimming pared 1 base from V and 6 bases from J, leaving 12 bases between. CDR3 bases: TGTGCCATCAGTGAGTTAGTTTTGGGAGCCGGGGAGCTGTTTTTT. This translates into CAISELVLGAGELFF.

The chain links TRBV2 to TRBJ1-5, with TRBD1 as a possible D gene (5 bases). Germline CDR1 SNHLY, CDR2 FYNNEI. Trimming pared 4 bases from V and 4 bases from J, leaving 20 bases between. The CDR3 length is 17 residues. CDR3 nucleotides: TGTGCCAGCAGTGTAGGGAGGGAGAGGGGATTTAATCAGCCCCAGCATTTT. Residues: CASSVGRERGFNQPQHF.